This T cell receptor (beta chain) was sequenced for a study of long-term antiretroviral therapy in people with HIV. The wider study: The immediate-ART recommendation dates to 2015, and the earliest samples predate it by about a decade.

Survey-level resolution applied to immunoSEQ assay v3.0. Sequenced by immunoSEQ multiplex PCR; TCRdb stores in-frame clones only, minus some. The sample shows tens of thousands of clones, 84% of them seen only once. Inclusion required at least two post-ART and at least one pre-ART PBMC samples. With respect to this clone: What it recognizes is unknown.

Overall study results and limits: Blood was collected between about 2004 and 2017, possibly under older ART regimens. Information on adherence, resistance and therapy changes was unavailable.

Between the trimmed V and J ends, which lost 1 base and 7 bases, there was a span of 4 bases. This CDR3 has 12 amino acids. CDR1 is SGHVS and CDR2 is FQNEAQ in the germline V gene. This material consisted of unsorted PBMCs, taken 0.5 years before starting antiretroviral therapy. This chain links TRBV7-8 with TRBJ1-4; D unresolved. This sequence was found in a man between 35 and 55 years old with HIV. CDR3 sequence: CASSLVGEKLFF. The CDR3, as DNA: TGTGCCAGCAGCTTAGTGGGTGAAAAACTGTTTTTT. Full variable domain (missing parts from reference TRBV7-8 and TRBJ1-4): GAGVSQSPRYKVAKRGQDVALRCDPISGHVSLFWYQQALGQGPEFLTYFQNEAQLDKSGLPSDRFFAERPEGSVSTLKIQRTQQEDSAVYLCASSLVGEKLFFGSGTQLSVL.